Each of the 27 T cell receptor beta chains below was sequenced from the same sample in a study of blood T cell repertoires in COVID-19. Clones were read by immunoSEQ multiplex PCR, and TCRdb kept only the in-frame ones, dropping some. The sample lists around 160,000 clones; about nine tenths were seen once. The sequenced sample consisted of PBMCs or T cells enriched from blood (not recorded which). These receptors all come from a woman between 40 and 50 years old who had been exposed to COVID-19.

A few counts support this clone. The chain employs TRBV7-8 and TRBJ2-7; 9 bases agree with TRBD1. CDR3 length equals 12 residues. Per germline, CDR1 SGHVS and CDR2 FQNEAQ. V was pared by 8 bases and J by 12 bases, with 11 bases of the junction left unmatched. CDR3 residues: CASGPAGQGTYF. CDR3 coding DNA: TGTGCCAGCGGCCCTGCGGGACAGGGAACGTACTTC.

V is TRBV12-3 or TRBV12-4 and J is TRBJ2-3; D is unresolved. The CDR3 consists of 13 residues. The V gene lost 6 bases and the J gene lost 3 bases, with 10 bases spanning the gap. The CDR3 region has the DNA TGTGCCAGCAGCTCCCGTGTAACAGATACGCAGTATTTT. It encodes CASSSRVTDTQYF.

This clone was detected only a few times. The V and J genes are TRBV2 and TRBJ2-5; D ambiguous. Trimming shortened V by 5 bases and J by 1 base, and 2 bases separated the two germline ends. The germline gives CDR1 SNHLY, CDR2 FYNNEI. The CDR3 runs to 11 residues. The CDR3 spells CASSRQETQYF. The CDR3 region has the DNA TGTGCCAGCAGTCGCCAAGAGACCCAGTACTTC.

The rearrangement joins TRBV3-1 (or the pseudogene TRBV3-2) to TRBJ2-3, with D possibly TRBD2 on 5 matching bases. CDR3 length: 12 amino acids. Germline values: CDR1 LGHDT, CDR2 YNNKEL (reference sequence). Deletions cut 8 bases from V and 3 bases from J, with 9 bases between. The CDR3 DNA follows: TGTGCCAGCGAGGGCCCGACAGATACGCAGTATTTT. This translates into CASEGPTDTQYF.

The rearrangement uses TRBV19 and TRBJ1-4; D remains unclear. The CDR3 runs 14 residues. The germline V gene has CDR1 LNHDA and CDR2 SQIVND (reference sequence). V was pared by 3 bases and J by 2 bases, with 7 bases between. DNA for the CDR3: TGTGCCAGTAGTATTGGAGGGACTAATGAAAAACTGTTTTTT. Protein product: CASSIGGTNEKLFF.

The chain couples TRBV7-8 to TRBJ1-4, with unresolved D. The V and J ends lost 2 bases and 8 bases respectively, with 30 bases between them. Germline CDR1 and CDR2: SGHVS and FQNEAQ. The CDR3 runs 20 residues. The CDR3 DNA reads TGTGCCAGCAGCTTAACCCCCTATACGGAGCTTGAGTCGATTCGGGAAAAACTGTTTTTT. It translates to CASSLTPYTELESIREKLFF.

The gene calls are TRBV2 and TRBJ2-7; a weak D match, TRBD1 (5 bases). Germline CDR1 SNHLY, CDR2 FYNNEI. Trimming removed 3 bases at V and 4 bases at J, with 7 bases between. CDR3 length: 12 amino acids. The CDR3 is CASSDRDYEQYF. The CDR3 DNA follows: TGTGCCAGCAGTGACAGGGATTACGAGCAGTACTTC.

The CDR3: CASSFPGLAGVTNTQYF. In DNA, the CDR3 is TGTGCCAGCAGTTTTCCCGGACTAGCGGGAGTTACGAATACGCAGTATTTT. This chain connects TRBV27 to TRBJ2-3; 13 nucleotides align to TRBD2. With V trimmed by 3 bases and J by 7 bases, 10 bases remained unmatched. Germline V CDR1 and CDR2: MNHEY, SMNVEV (reference sequence). The CDR3 length is 17 residues.

The chain links TRBV3-1 (or the pseudogene TRBV3-2) to TRBJ2-7; no reliable D call. The CDR3 length is 16 residues. The V end was cut by 1 base, the J end by 4 bases, with 17 bases between. Germline V gene sequence: CDR1 LGHDT, CDR2 YNNKEL (reference sequence). Here the CDR3 DNA reads TGTGCCAGCAGCCAAGGAACTCGGGTGGTTCGATACGAGCAGTACTTC. Protein: CASSQGTRVVRYEQYF.

The V call is TRBV7-2, the J call TRBJ2-3; tentatively, D is TRBD1 (6 bases). The V gene lost 1 base and the J gene lost 1 base, with 12 bases spanning the gap. In germline, CDR1 is SGHTA, CDR2 FQGNSA. The CDR3 runs to 16 residues. CDR3 sequence reads: CASSLVGTQRTDTQYF. CDR3 in DNA: TGTGCCAGCAGCTTAGTCGGGACACAACGCACAGATACGCAGTATTTT.

This clone showed up just once. The chain employs TRBV5-1 and TRBJ2-1; D unresolved. The V gene's germline CDR1 is SGHRS and CDR2 YFSETQ. V lost 4 bases and J 4 bases, leaving 3 bases between the germline ends. This CDR3 is built from 11 residues. The CDR3 DNA is TGCGCCAGCAGCCTATACAATGAGCAGTTCTTC. Its protein product is CASSLYNEQFF.

The chain joins TRBV19 to TRBJ1-2; no clear D. V lost 10 bases, J lost 5 bases, and 8 bases lay in between. CDR3 length: 10 residues. Germline CDR1 LNHDA, CDR2 SQIVND (reference sequence). CDR3 nucleotide sequence: TGTGCCACTTACGGGTATGGCTACACCTTC. This codes for CATYGYGYTF.

This sequence joins TRBV13 and TRBJ1-5; a possible D gene is TRBD1 (5 bases). The CDR3 is made up of 15 amino acids. Trimming shortened V by 2 bases and J by 0 bases, and 8 bases separated the two germline ends. The germline CDR1 and CDR2 sequences are PRHDT and FYEKMQ (reference sequence). CDR3 DNA sequence: TGTGCCAGCAGCTTAAGACAGTATAGCAATCAGCCCCAGCATTTT. It encodes CASSLRQYSNQPQHF.

CDR3 residues: CASSQDREWRPLHF. CDR3 sequence (DNA): TGTGCCAGCAGCCAGGACCGGGAGTGGAGGCCCCTCCACTTT. V is TRBV14 and J is TRBJ1-6; no reliable D call. The CDR3 spans 14 residues. Germline V gives CDR1 SGHDN, CDR2 FVKESK. The V gene lost 3 bases and the J gene lost 13 bases, with 16 bases spanning the gap.

The rearrangement joins TRBV7-2 to TRBJ1-1, with TRBD1 matching over 7 bases. The germline V gene encodes CDR1 SGHTA and CDR2 FQGNSA. CDR3 length: 16 amino acids. With 1 base clipped from V and 0 bases from J, the junction kept 5 bases outside the gene matches. CDR3 amino acids: CASSLEQGSMNTEAFF. The DNA of the CDR3 is TGTGCCAGCAGCTTAGAACAGGGGTCCATGAACACTGAAGCTTTCTTT.

This chain connects TRBV20-1 to TRBJ1-4; no clear D gene. The V end lost 7 bases, the J end lost 4 bases, and 7 bases lay between the germline ends. Germline-derived CDR1 and CDR2 are DFQATT and SNEGSKA (reference sequence). This CDR3 has 11 amino acids. CDR3 sequence: CSVRVNEKLFF. The CDR3 coding sequence is TGCAGTGTACGGGTTAATGAAAAACTGTTTTTT.

The genes are TRBV7-2 and TRBJ2-3; TRBD2 agrees at 11 bases. V was pared by 1 base and J by 11 bases, with 2 bases of the junction left unmatched. Germline CDR1 is SGHTA and CDR2 is FQGNSA. The CDR3 totals 13 residues. CDR3 sequence: CASSLGLAGGQYF. As DNA, the CDR3 is TGTGCCAGCAGCTTAGGGCTAGCGGGAGGGCAGTATTTT.

CDR3 sequence: CASSTTGGMFSQPQHF. CDR3 in DNA: TGTGCCAGCAGCACTACAGGGGGTATGTTCAGTCAGCCCCAGCATTTT. The chain is built from TRBV28 and TRBJ1-5, with TRBD1 matching over 8 bases. In germline, CDR1 is MDHEN, CDR2 SYDVKM. The CDR3 covers 16 residues. V trimming: 6 bases; J trimming: 6 bases; junction bases outside the gene matches: 13.

The count of this clone is one. The chain recombines TRBV19 with TRBJ2-1; 16 nucleotides match TRBD2. Losses at the gene ends were 3 bases for V and 0 bases for J; bases not matched to a gene: 8. CDR1 LNHDA and CDR2 SQIVND come from the germline V gene (reference sequence). CDR3 length: 20 residues. CDR3 region: CASSIIPGTSGRDSYNEQFF. CDR3 DNA: TGTGCCAGTAGTATCATCCCTGGGACTAGCGGGAGGGACTCCTACAATGAGCAGTTCTTC.

This chain links TRBV5-6 with TRBJ1-3; 8 positions match TRBD1. V lost 3 bases, J lost 2 bases, and 1 base stayed unmatched. There are 14 residues in the CDR3. The V gene's germline CDR1 is SGHDT and CDR2 YYEEEE. CDR3 residues: CASSSTGAGNTIYF. The DNA for the CDR3 is TGTGCCAGCAGCTCGACAGGGGCTGGAAACACCATATATTTT.

This clone was counted a few times. The J gene is TRBJ2-7, the V gene TRBV28; 11 bases are a match to TRBD2. Germline lookup yields CDR1 MDHEN and CDR2 SYDVKM. This CDR3 has 12 amino acids. J gave up 3 bases and V 8 bases, and 0 bases lay outside the gene matches. CDR3 amino acids: CASGTSGYEQYF. CDR3 in DNA: TGTGCCAGCGGGACTAGCGGCTACGAGCAGTACTTC.

The chain carries TRBV7-9 and TRBJ2-1; no clear D gene. Between the trimmed V and J ends, which lost 5 bases and 7 bases, there was a span of 15 bases. From germline, CDR1 is SEHNR and CDR2 FQNEAQ (reference sequence). The CDR3 totals 14 residues. In DNA, the CDR3 is TGTGCCAGCAGCCCCACTACGGTGGAAAATGAGCAGTTCTTC. It specifies CASSPTTVENEQFF.

This chain links TRBV11-2 with TRBJ2-1; 11 bases match TRBD2. CDR3 length: 14 amino acids. Trimming took 10 bases from V and 3 from J; bases not matched to a gene: 5. The germline gives CDR1 SGHAT, CDR2 FQNNGV. The CDR3 protein is CATQGTSGYNEQFF. The CDR3 DNA reads as TGTGCCACTCAGGGGACTAGCGGCTACAATGAGCAGTTCTTC.

This sequence joins TRBV4-1 and TRBJ2-5, with D tentatively TRBD2 (5 bases). The CDR3 is made up of 15 amino acids. V was clipped by 6 bases and J by 4 bases, with 18 bases between them. From germline, CDR1 is MGHRA and CDR2 YSYEKL. The CDR3 sequence is CASSPTVLVLETQYF. In nucleotides, the CDR3 is TGCGCCAGCAGTCCGACGGTACTAGTCCTAGAGACCCAGTACTTC.

The chain recombines TRBV7-3 with TRBJ1-5; no firm D call. CDR1 is SGHTA, CDR2 FQGTGA, per germline. The CDR3 spans 17 residues. V lost 5 bases and J lost 3, with 20 bases in between. CDR3 nucleotide sequence: TGTGCCAGCAGCCCACTAATTTCGGGTGGACTCAATCAGCCCCAGCATTTT. Encoded protein: CASSPLISGGLNQPQHF.

J is TRBJ2-3 and V is TRBV5-4, with 11 bases that match TRBD2. J was trimmed by 4 bases and V by 0 bases; bases with no gene match: 4. Germline CDR1 reads SGHNT; CDR2 reads YYREEE (reference sequence). The CDR3 covers 16 residues. The CDR3 DNA follows: TGTGCCAGCAGCTTGGTGGCTAGCGGGGGGTCAGATACGCAGTATTTT. Encoded protein: CASSLVASGGSDTQYF.

This rearrangement joins TRBV27 to TRBJ1-1; no clear D gene. The V gene lost 0 bases and the J gene lost 4 bases, with 6 bases spanning the gap. CDR1 and CDR2 (germline): MNHEY, SMNVEV (reference sequence). The length of the CDR3 is 13 residues. The CDR3 DNA reads as TGTGCCAGCAGTTTATCGTTGAGCACTGAAGCTTTCTTT. It is translated as CASSLSLSTEAFF.